This T cell receptor (beta chain) was obtained from a study of blood T cell repertoires in COVID-19. The overall study: Researchers got acute and convalescent COVID-19 samples from the United States, Italy and Spain. From T cells, B-cell-depleted T cells, or PBMCs came the material, which was cDNA or gDNA.

The authors' processing: The authors estimated nucleated cell counts from reference gene primer amplification. TCRdb's copy holds only in-frame clones and misses some; the assay was immunoSEQ multiplex PCR. Clone size and the V and J calls come from that table; the DNA yielded D and trimming. Here the sample spans hundreds of thousands of clones, around 88% being singletons. This clone was seen a handful of times. The CDR3 is 15 amino acids. The germline V gene has CDR1 SGHAT and CDR2 FQNNGV. Trimming took 7 bases from V and 2 from J, leaving 15 bases between them. Seattle cases were enrolled at active infection and followed longitudinally.

The origin of this receptor is a woman in her sixties with COVID-19, enrolled during active disease. The sample comprised peripheral blood. J is TRBJ2-1 and V is TRBV11-2, with D possibly matching TRBD2 (7 bases). The CDR3 here is CASTLRGAPYNEQFF. CDR3 DNA sequence: TGTGCCAGCACACTCCGGGGGGCCCCCTACAATGAGCAGTTCTTC.